Below are 29 T cell receptor beta chains sequenced from a single sample in a study of shared T cell receptors in the human thymus. Generated by immunoSEQ multiplex PCR, the TCRdb table keeps only in-frame clones and is missing some. The sample holds approximately 730,000 clones, approximately 85% seen once. These data also formed part of another study, on human thymus T cells.

Input material: thymocytes. The receptors stem from a girl under three years old with a congenital heart defect.

The gene calls are TRBV5-4 and TRBJ1-1; D is possibly TRBD1 (5 bases). Germline V CDR1 and CDR2: SGHNT, YYREEE (reference sequence). The CDR3 contains 15 residues. V gave up 2 bases and J gave up 1 base, with 12 bases separating them. As DNA, the CDR3 is TGTGCCAGCAGCTTACCCAGGGTTGGGAACACTGAAGCTTTCTTT. Protein: CASSLPRVGNTEAFF.

V gene TRBV5-1 combines with J gene TRBJ2-1, with D possibly being TRBD1 (5 bases). The V gene lost 6 bases and the J gene lost 4 bases, with 20 bases spanning the gap. CDR3 length: 16 residues. The germline V gene encodes CDR1 SGHRS and CDR2 YFSETQ. CDR3 residues: CASTNRSRLIYNEQFF. The CDR3, as DNA: TGCGCCAGCACCAACAGGTCAAGGCTGATTTACAATGAGCAGTTCTTC.

The CDR3 here is CASSFGGADDQSSGANVLTF. Written as DNA, the CDR3 is TGTGCCAGCAGTTTCGGGGGGGCTGACGACCAAAGCTCTGGGGCCAACGTCCTGACTTTC. This chain connects TRBV28 to TRBJ2-6, with 8 bases matching TRBD2. Trimming at V came to 3 bases and at J to 0 bases, leaving 13 bases not matched to a gene. CDR1 is MDHEN, CDR2 SYDVKM, per germline. The CDR3 is 20 amino acids. The full variable domain, with the rest looked up from reference TRBV28 and TRBJ2-6, is DVKVTQSSRYLVKRTGEKVFLECVQDMDHENMFWYRQDPGLGLRLIYFSYDVKMKEKGDIPEGYSVSREKKERFSLILESASTNQTSMYLCASSFGGADDQSSGANVLTFGAGSRLTVL.

The V gene is TRBV6-1, the J gene TRBJ2-7, with a weak D call TRBD1 (5 bases). The CDR3 covers 17 residues. V lost 3 bases, J lost 1 base, and 19 bases lay in between. From germline, CDR1 is MNHNS and CDR2 SASEGT. CDR3 coding DNA: TGTGCCAGCAGTGACCTCAGGGCCCGTAGTACTTCCTACGAGCAGTACTTC. Its translation: CASSDLRARSTSYEQYF.

The J gene is TRBJ1-1, the V gene TRBV15; D gene ambiguous. CDR1 is LNHNV, CDR2 YYDKDF, per germline (reference sequence). The CDR3 extends over 14 amino acids. V lost 2 bases, J lost 1 base, and 8 bases lay in between. CDR3 sequence reads: CATSRRRRNTEAFF. The DNA for the CDR3 is TGTGCCACCAGCAGACGTCGGAGGAACACTGAAGCTTTCTTT.

J is TRBJ1-2 and V is TRBV4-1; the D gene is possibly TRBD1 (6 bases). V was clipped by 3 bases and J by 5 bases, with 16 bases between them. The germline V gene has CDR1 MGHRA and CDR2 YSYEKL. CDR3 length equals 15 residues. The CDR3 loop reads CASSQGAGVRYGYTF. The CDR3 DNA follows: TGCGCCAGCAGCCAGGGGGCAGGGGTCAGATATGGCTACACCTTC.

The V gene is TRBV6-4, the J gene TRBJ2-3; tentatively, D is TRBD1 (7 bases). The CDR3 length is 15 residues. The ends were cut back, 7 bases at V and 1 base at J, with 15 bases in the middle. In germline, CDR1 is MRHNA, CDR2 SNTAGT. CDR3 protein: CASIMGRGGTDTQYF. The CDR3 region has the DNA TGTGCCAGCATTATGGGCAGGGGGGGCACAGATACGCAGTATTTT.

The chain employs TRBV2 and TRBJ2-5; D unresolved. This CDR3 is 14 amino acids long. Trimming stripped 0 bases from V and 4 bases from J, with 9 bases between. CDR1 is SNHLY, CDR2 FYNNEI, per germline. This CDR3 reads CASSEALSGETQYF. The CDR3 coding sequence is TGTGCCAGCAGTGAAGCTCTTTCCGGAGAGACCCAGTACTTC.

This clone was seen just once. The V gene is TRBV29-1, the J gene TRBJ1-2, with TRBD1 matching 7 bases. With V trimmed by 8 bases and J by 8 bases, 14 bases remained unmatched. The CDR3 loop spans 13 amino acids. CDR1 is SQVTM and CDR2 is ANQGSEA in the germline V gene. CDR3 nucleotides: TGCAGCCTCGACAGGGAATGGGTGAGGGGCTACACCTTC. This encodes CSLDREWVRGYTF.

The table lists this clone with a count of one. Additional DNA sequences in this sample encode the identical CDR3. The V gene is TRBV18, the J gene TRBJ1-1, with D hard to call. The V gene's germline CDR1 is KGHSH and CDR2 LQKENI. CDR3 length: 13 residues. With 3 bases removed from V and 1 base from J, the gap between germline ends came to 6 bases. Written as DNA, the CDR3 is TGTGCCAGCTCACCGAGGGCGAACACTGAAGCTTTCTTT. Translation: CASSPRANTEAFF.

The V call is TRBV30, the J call TRBJ2-7; D gene ambiguous. V lost 3 bases and J 2 bases, leaving 11 bases between the germline ends. CDR3 length: 13 amino acids. Per germline, CDR1 GTSNPN and CDR2 SVGIG (reference sequence). CDR3 nucleotide sequence: TGTGCCTGGAGCCGATCAGAGGCCTACGAGCAGTACTTC. Protein: CAWSRSEAYEQYF.

V gene TRBV19 combines with J gene TRBJ2-1; TRBD2 matches 7 bases. Germline V gives CDR1 LNHDA, CDR2 SQIVND (reference sequence). J was trimmed by 8 bases and V by 5 bases; bases with no gene match: 15. This CDR3 has 16 amino acids. This CDR3 is CASSEYKLRGRDEQFF. The CDR3 DNA reads as TGTGCCAGTAGTGAATATAAACTGCGGGGGAGGGATGAGCAGTTCTTC.

The genes are TRBV25-1 and TRBJ1-5, with D maybe TRBD1 (5 bases). Germline loops: CDR1 MGHDK, CDR2 SYGVNS. V was pared by 1 base and J by 0 bases, with 10 bases between. CDR3 length equals 16 residues. The CDR3 loop is CASSESTAYSNQPQHF. The CDR3 bases are TGTGCCAGCAGTGAATCGACAGCCTATAGCAATCAGCCCCAGCATTTT.

A word on this clone: Distinct nucleotide sequences in the sample also encode this CDR3. This chain connects TRBV7-3 to TRBJ1-6; maybe TRBD1 (5 bases). The germline CDR1 and CDR2 sequences are SGHTA and FQGTGA. Deletions cut 3 bases from V and 6 bases from J, with 9 bases between. The CDR3 sequence is 14 residues long. The CDR3 sequence: CASSFTGANSPLHF. CDR3 DNA: TGTGCCAGCAGCTTTACAGGAGCTAATTCACCCCTCCACTTT.

The chain carries TRBV27 and TRBJ1-2; TRBD1 agrees at 9 bases. CDR3 size: 17 residues. The germline V gene encodes CDR1 MNHEY and CDR2 SMNVEV (reference sequence). Germline trimming cut 6 bases from V and 4 bases from J; bases unmatched to any gene: 15. The CDR3 loop is CASRSPPDRGSPYGYTF. The CDR3 DNA follows: TGTGCCAGCAGGAGCCCCCCGGACAGGGGTTCTCCCTATGGCTACACCTTC.

The chain is built from TRBV5-1 and TRBJ1-6; D unclear. Trimming cost V 0 bases and J 8 bases, with 12 bases left between them. The CDR3 contains 15 residues. The germline gives CDR1 SGHRS, CDR2 YFSETQ. The CDR3 sequence is CASSLEPGTDSPLHF. The CDR3 DNA is TGCGCCAGCAGCTTGGAACCGGGAACGGATTCACCCCTCCACTTT.

V is TRBV5-5 and J is TRBJ1-2, with a tentative D call TRBD1 (5 bases). V lost 3 bases and J lost 1, with 10 bases in between. The germline gives CDR1 SGHKS, CDR2 YYEKEE (reference sequence). The CDR3 sequence is 14 residues long. CDR3 amino acids: CASSYRDFNYGYTF. In DNA form, the CDR3 reads TGTGCCAGCAGCTACCGGGACTTTAACTATGGCTACACCTTC.

The chain recombines TRBV30 with TRBJ2-7; 8 nucleotides agree with TRBD1. CDR1 is GTSNPN and CDR2 is SVGIG in the germline V gene (reference sequence). This CDR3 contains 15 residues. The V segment lost 0 bases and the J segment 9 bases; nucleotides outside the gene matches: 13. CDR3 loop: CAWSVRSAGGPSQYF. In nucleotides, the CDR3 is TGTGCCTGGAGTGTACGATCGGCAGGGGGCCCTTCGCAGTACTTC.

Worth noting for this clone: An end of the junction does not agree with germline; a read error may underlie this. This rearrangement joins TRBV7-9 to TRBJ1-5; the match to TRBD1 covers 7 bases. The CDR3 has 15 amino acids. Germline V gene data show CDR1 as SEHNR and CDR2 as FQNEAQ (reference sequence). CDR3: CASSFSRQGNQPQHF. CDR3 DNA: TGTGCCAGCAGCTTCTCCCGACAGGGCAACCAGCCCCAGCATTTT.

J is TRBJ1-5 and V is TRBV25-1, with D hard to call. This CDR3 spans 18 amino acids. CDR1 is MGHDK, CDR2 SYGVNS, per germline. V was pared by 2 bases and J by 0 bases, with 17 bases between. This CDR3 is CASSEGFGGSDSNQPQHF. CDR3 nucleotide sequence: TGTGCCAGCAGTGAAGGGTTTGGAGGGAGTGATAGCAATCAGCCCCAGCATTTT.

The V and J genes are TRBV4-3 and TRBJ1-3; D unclear. The V gene lost 3 bases and the J gene lost 0 bases, with 6 bases spanning the gap. In germline, CDR1 is LGHNA, CDR2 YSLEER. The CDR3 has 14 residues. The CDR3 here is CASSQNGSGNTIYF. In DNA, the CDR3 is TGCGCCAGCAGCCAGAACGGCTCTGGAAACACCATATATTTT.

The V gene is TRBV10-3, the J gene TRBJ2-3, with 14 nucleotides matching TRBD2. The CDR3 runs to 15 residues. J was trimmed by 6 bases and V by 6 bases; bases with no gene match: 5. The germline V gene has CDR1 ENHRY and CDR2 SYGVKD. This CDR3 is CAISRTSGGPDTQYF. The CDR3, as DNA: TGTGCCATCAGCCGGACTAGCGGGGGGCCGGATACGCAGTATTTT.

The rearrangement joins TRBV7-9 to TRBJ1-4, with 9 bases matching TRBD1. Losses at the gene ends were 4 bases for V and 5 bases for J; bases not matched to a gene: 8. In germline, CDR1 is SEHNR, CDR2 FQNEAQ (reference sequence). This CDR3 spans 16 amino acids. CDR3 in amino acids: CASSSLGQGRNEKLFF. CDR3 bases: TGTGCCAGCAGCTCCCTAGGACAGGGGCGGAATGAAAAACTGTTTTTT.

CDR3 sequence: CASSSPPGQGKGTEAFF. The DNA for the CDR3 is TGCGCCAGCAGCTCCCCCCCGGGACAGGGAAAAGGGACTGAAGCTTTCTTT. The chain carries TRBV5-1 and TRBJ1-1; 9 bases line up with TRBD1. This CDR3 region has 17 residues. Looked up from germline, CDR1 is SGHRS and CDR2 is YFSETQ. The ends lost 3 bases at V and 5 bases at J; junction bases unmatched: 14.

For the CDR3, the DNA is TGTGCCAGCAGTGACCGGGACAGCGACTCCTACGAGCAGTACTTC. This encodes CASSDRDSDSYEQYF. The chain couples TRBV6-9 to TRBJ2-7; 7 bases fit TRBD1. J gave up 0 bases and V 5 bases, and 7 bases lay outside the gene matches. The CDR3 has 15 amino acids. The germline CDR1 and CDR2 sequences are MNHGY and SVAAGI.

Concerning this clone: Its ends do not fully match the called genes, so a read error is possible. The chain uses TRBV15 and TRBJ2-7; 9 bases are a match to TRBD2. Germline V gene lookup returns CDR1 LNHNV and CDR2 YYDKDF (reference sequence). The CDR3 loop spans 17 amino acids. The CDR3 nucleotides are TGTGCCACCAGCAGTAAAAAGCGGGGGGATTTAAATTACGAGAAGTACTTC. As protein: CATSSKKRGDLNYEKYF.

The chain links TRBV12-5 to TRBJ2-1; 10 bases agree with TRBD2. After removal of 1 base from V and 2 bases from J, the junction contained 5 bases not matched to a gene. CDR3 length equals 17 residues. Germline-derived CDR1 and CDR2 are LGHNT and FRNRAP. The CDR3 nucleotides are TGTGCTAGTGGTTTGGATATAACTAGCGGGGCCTACAATGAGCAGTTCTTC. Amino acids: CASGLDITSGAYNEQFF. Variable domain in full (rest from reference TRBV12-5 and TRBJ2-1): DARVTQTPRHKVTEMGQEVTMRCQPILGHNTVFWYRQTMMQGLELLAYFRNRAPLDDSGMPKDRFSAEMPDATLATLKIQPSEPRDSAVYFCASGLDITSGAYNEQFFGPGTRLTVL.

The J gene is TRBJ1-5, the V gene TRBV5-8; TRBD1 matches 10 bases. The CDR3 is made up of 16 amino acids. Trimming took 4 bases from V and 1 from J; bases not matched to a gene: 5. Germline V gives CDR1 SGHTS, CDR2 YDEGEE. CDR3 DNA: TGTGCCAGCAGCCACCTGGACAGGGGGAGCAATCAGCCCCAGCATTTT. Translation gives CASSHLDRGSNQPQHF. Together with reference TRBV5-8 and TRBJ1-5, the CDR3 gives the full variable domain: EAGVTQSPTHLIKTRGQQATLRCSPISGHTSVYWYQQALGLGLQFLLWYDEGEERNRGNFPPRFSGRQFPNYSSELNVNALELEDSALYLCASSHLDRGSNQPQHFGDGTRLSIL.

The chain joins TRBV7-2 to TRBJ1-6; D is unclear. The germline gives CDR1 SGHTA, CDR2 FQGNSA. The CDR3 sequence is 14 residues long. Deletions cut 6 bases from V and 7 bases from J, with 13 bases between. CDR3: CASRSLPRNSPLHF. The CDR3 coding sequence is TGTGCCAGCAGGTCGTTACCGAGAAATTCACCCCTCCACTTT.